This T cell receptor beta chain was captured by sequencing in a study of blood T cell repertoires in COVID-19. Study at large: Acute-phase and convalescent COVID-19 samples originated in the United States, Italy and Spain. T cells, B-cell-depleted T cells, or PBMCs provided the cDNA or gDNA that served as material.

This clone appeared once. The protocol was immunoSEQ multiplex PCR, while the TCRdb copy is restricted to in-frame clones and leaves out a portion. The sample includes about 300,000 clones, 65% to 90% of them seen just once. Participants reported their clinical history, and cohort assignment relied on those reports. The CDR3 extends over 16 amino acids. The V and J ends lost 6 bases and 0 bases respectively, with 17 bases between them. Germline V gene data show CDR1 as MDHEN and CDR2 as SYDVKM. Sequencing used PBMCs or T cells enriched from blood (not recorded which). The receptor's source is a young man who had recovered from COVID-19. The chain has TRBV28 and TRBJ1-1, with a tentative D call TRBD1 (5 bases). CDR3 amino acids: CASRWGGGVLNTEAFF. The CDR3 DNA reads TGTGCCAGCAGGTGGGGCGGGGGAGTTCTGAACACTGAAGCTTTCTTT.